The 14 T cell receptor beta chains in this list originate from one sample, sequenced in a study of a mutant IDH1 vaccine in newly diagnosed glioma (TCRdb year 2021). The library was made by the immunoSEQ multiplex PCR assay. The source is immuneACCESS, and TCRdb retained only in-frame sequences with V and J called. Part of the clones is not carried over; for the studies checked, unresolved V genes explain less than half of this, and the remainder is unexplained. The sample profile shows about 98,000 clones; 70% to 90% of them were found once. Under 0.65% of the sample belongs to the ten largest clones. The meaning of the sample's time point label: baseline, week 1 (first vaccination visit). In light of the paper, this sample's treatment or condition label describes: pre-vaccination baseline after standard-of-care therapy. Sequenced here: PBMCs, sampled from a glioma patient treated with radiotherapy, temozolomide or both. The receptor set was obtained from a woman aged 50 to 65 with glioma.

This chain connects TRBV7-9 to TRBJ1-2; 7 bases agree with TRBD1. The CDR3 has 14 amino acids. Germline assignment: CDR1 SEHNR and CDR2 FQNEAQ (reference sequence). V lost 1 base, J lost 4 bases, and 3 bases stayed unmatched. CDR3 sequence: CASSLDAGGYGYTF. In nucleotides, the CDR3 is TGTGCCAGCAGCTTAGATGCAGGGGGCTATGGCTACACCTTC.

The chain uses TRBV6-5 and TRBJ1-5; D not certain. Germline V gene data show CDR1 as MNHEY and CDR2 as SVGAGI. CDR3 length equals 14 residues. V was clipped by 5 bases and J by 0 bases, with 8 bases between them. The CDR3 DNA is TGTGCCAGCAGTCAGAGCGATAGCAATCAGCCCCAGCATTTT. Encoded protein: CASSQSDSNQPQHF.

The J gene is TRBJ2-3, the V gene TRBV9, with 11 bases aligning to TRBD2. V was pared by 3 bases and J by 6 bases, with 3 bases of the junction left unmatched. Per the germline V gene, CDR1 is SGDLS and CDR2 is YYNGEE. The CDR3 is made up of 14 amino acids. CDR3 amino acids: CASSARLAGDTQYF. For the CDR3, the DNA is TGTGCCAGCAGCGCGAGACTAGCGGGGGATACGCAGTATTTT.

The J gene is TRBJ2-1, the V gene TRBV6-1; D assignment may be TRBD1 or TRBD2 (5 bases each). CDR1 MNHNS and CDR2 SASEGT come from the germline V gene. The CDR3 extends over 18 amino acids. The ends were cut back, 3 bases at V and 0 bases at J, with 18 bases in the middle. The CDR3 sequence is CASSEAPRVGSSYNEQFF. DNA of the CDR3: TGTGCCAGCAGTGAGGCTCCCAGGGTAGGGAGCTCCTACAATGAGCAGTTCTTC.

The CDR3 coding sequence is TGTGCCAGCAGTGATTCCCTCGGAAGTCGGACCGGGGAGCTGTTTTTT. Translating gives CASSDSLGSRTGELFF. This sequence joins TRBV2 and TRBJ2-2; D is unclear. CDR1 is SNHLY, CDR2 FYNNEI, per germline. The V gene lost 3 bases and the J gene lost 5 bases, with 16 bases spanning the gap. The CDR3 has 16 amino acids.

The chain combines TRBV18 with TRBJ2-7; the match to TRBD2 covers 9 bases. This CDR3 has 14 amino acids. The V gene's germline CDR1 is KGHSH and CDR2 LQKENI. V trimming: 3 bases; J trimming: 7 bases; junction bases outside the gene matches: 7. This chain's CDR3 is CASSPGTSSREQYF. CDR3 nucleotide sequence: TGTGCCAGCTCACCCGGGACTAGCTCTCGGGAGCAGTACTTC.

The chain joins TRBV6-5 to TRBJ2-5; no clear D. Trimming removed 6 bases from V and 4 bases from J, with 6 bases in between. Germline CDR1 MNHEY, CDR2 SVGAGI. The length of the CDR3 is 11 residues. CDR3 coding DNA: TGTGCCAGCAGGTTGGGAGAGACCCAGTACTTC. As protein: CASRLGETQYF.

This sequence joins TRBV27 and TRBJ1-1; weak D call: TRBD1 (5 bases). Germline CDR1 MNHEY, CDR2 SMNVEV (reference sequence). The CDR3 is made up of 16 amino acids. V was shortened by 2 bases and J by 1 base, with 14 bases between the two germline ends. This CDR3 reads CASSLKLGLTNTEAFF. The CDR3, as DNA: TGTGCCAGCAGTTTAAAGTTGGGACTCACGAACACTGAAGCTTTCTTT.

This clone was counted a few times. The chain has TRBV28 and TRBJ2-7; the D is unclear. V was shortened by 6 bases and J by 3 bases, with 15 bases between the two germline ends. The CDR3 is 14 amino acids. The germline V gene has CDR1 MDHEN and CDR2 SYDVKM. The CDR3 DNA is TGTGCCAGCAGCCAACTAATGCGGATCTACGAGCAGTACTTC. Translation gives CASSQLMRIYEQYF.

V and J are TRBV6-5 and TRBJ2-7; D is possibly TRBD1 (6 bases). Germline assignment: CDR1 MNHEY and CDR2 SVGAGI. V was trimmed by 7 bases and J by 4 bases, leaving 17 bases between them. This CDR3 region has 14 residues. The CDR3 spells CASTLGTPLYEQYF. The CDR3 region has the DNA TGTGCCAGCACACTCGGGACACCGTTATACGAGCAGTACTTC.

The rearrangement joins TRBV7-9 to TRBJ1-1, with D unclear. The germline V gene has CDR1 SEHNR and CDR2 FQNEAQ (reference sequence). Deletions cut 4 bases from V and 6 bases from J, with 6 bases between. This CDR3 contains 11 residues. CDR3 amino acids: CASSSRSEAFF. The DNA of the CDR3 is TGTGCCAGCAGCTCTAGGTCTGAAGCTTTCTTT.

V gene TRBV28 combines with J gene TRBJ2-1; perhaps TRBD1 as D (6 bases). The germline V and J ends were trimmed by 8 bases and 0 bases, with 14 bases remaining between them. Germline V gene data show CDR1 as MDHEN and CDR2 as SYDVKM. The CDR3 totals 15 residues. DNA for the CDR3: TGTGCCAGCTCCCGGGACACCAGCTCCTACAATGAGCAGTTCTTC. Its protein product is CASSRDTSSYNEQFF.

The J gene is TRBJ1-1, the V gene TRBV19; 7 bases map to TRBD1. The CDR3 covers 14 residues. The germline gives CDR1 LNHDA, CDR2 SQIVND (reference sequence). The V gene end was trimmed by 5 bases and the J gene end by 3 bases; junction bases not matched to a gene: 6. This CDR3 is CASSPGQAHTEAFF. The CDR3 nucleotides read TGTGCCAGTAGTCCAGGACAGGCTCACACTGAAGCTTTCTTT. The full variable domain, its missing parts supplied by reference TRBV19 and TRBJ1-1, is DGGITQSPKYLFRKEGQNVTLSCEQNLNHDAMYWYRQDPGQGLRLIYYSQIVNDFQKGDIAEGYSVSREKKESFPLTVTSAQKNPTAFYLCASSPGQAHTEAFFGQGTRLTVV.

V usage is TRBV5-1 and J usage is TRBJ2-5, with D possibly TRBD1 on 6 matching bases. TRBJ2-7 matches the DNA end more closely, so the J call is doubtful. Germline-derived CDR1 and CDR2 are SGHRS and YFSETQ. CDR3 size: 14 residues. CDR3 amino acids: CASSFLFTGNEQYF. Here the CDR3 DNA reads TGCGCCAGCAGCTTTTTATTTACAGGGAACGAGCAGTACTTC.